The rows below give T cell receptor beta chains drawn from one sample of a study of cytomegalovirus exposure and HLA in healthy donors. Sequencing was performed with immunoSEQ multiplex PCR; in TCRdb, only in-frame clones are kept and a portion is missing. The sample has tens of thousands of clones, more than 70% seen once. Sequencing input: PBMCs. The receptors were sampled from a woman between 40 and 55 years old in good health and CMV-seropositive. Each CDR3 is given with its conserved first and last residue. The D gene is left open where the match is weak. Rows give clone size only sometimes, using once, few, many, or a class for an expanded clone.

V	D	size	J	DNA	CDR3
TRBV5-1	-	-	TRBJ1-6	TGCGCCAGCAGCTTGGTAACAGGGAAGAATTCACCCCTCCACTTT	CASSLVTGKNSPLHF
TRBV5-6	-	-	TRBJ1-1	TGTGCCAGCAGCTTGGGGGCTCAGGGAAACACTGAAGCTTTCTTT	CASSLGAQGNTEAFF
TRBV4-2	-	once	TRBJ2-5	TGTGCCAGCAGCCAAGTACCTCCCGGGGGTTCAAGTGGGACCCAGTACTTC	CASSQVPPGGSSGTQYF
TRBV10-3	-	-	TRBJ1-1	TGTGCCATCAGTCAGGGGTTGAACACTGAAGCTTTCTTT	CAISQGLNTEAFF
TRBV19	-	-	TRBJ1-5	TGTGCCAGTAGTATTGCGGGTAGGGAACAGCCCCAGCATTTT	CASSIAGREQPQHF
TRBV18	-	-	TRBJ1-4	TGTGCCAGCTCACCAAGGGGCGGAGCCAATGAAAAACTGTTTTTT	CASSPRGGANEKLFF
TRBV4-1	TRBD1	-	TRBJ1-2	TGCGCCAGCAGCCCCACAGGGGGTCTCCCTTATGGCTACACCTTC	CASSPTGGLPYGYTF
TRBV9	TRBD1	-	TRBJ2-3	TGTGCCAGCAACCGGGACAGGGGGCGTGAGGATACGCAGTATTTT	CASNRDRGREDTQYF
TRBV19	TRBD1	-	TRBJ2-5	TGTGCCAGTAGTGCCGAGACAGGGAGCGTGGAGACCCAGTACTTC	CASSAETGSVETQYF
TRBV2	TRBD1	-	TRBJ1-6	TGTGCCAGCAGTGCTGGTGGACAGGGTGTTTCGCCCCTCCACTTT	CASSAGGQGVSPLHF
TRBV7-9	TRBD2	-	TRBJ2-7	TGTGCCAGCAGCCCCGGGGGTAGCGGGGGATCCTACGAGCAGTACTTC	CASSPGGSGGSYEQYF
TRBV11-1	-	-	TRBJ2-7	TGTGCCAGCAGCCACAAGTACTACGAGCAGTACTTC	CASSHKYYEQYF
TRBV6-5	-	few	TRBJ2-7	TGTGCCAGCAGTTACCGGGACACCTACGAGCAGTACTTC	CASSYRDTYEQYF
TRBV7-2	-	-	TRBJ1-3	TGTGCCAGCAGCTTAGGACAAACCGGAAACACCATATATTTT	CASSLGQTGNTIYF
TRBV13	TRBD1	-	TRBJ2-7	TGTGCCAGCAGCTCCCACAGGGGTTCAGTGAACGAGCAGTACTTC	CASSSHRGSVNEQYF
TRBV5-1	TRBD1	-	TRBJ2-2	TGCGCCAGCAGCTTGGCTCAGGGGGCGTACACCGGGGAGCTGTTTTTT	CASSLAQGAYTGELFF
TRBV5-1	-	-	TRBJ2-5	TGCGCCAGCAGCTTGGCGGGGGACCAAGAGACCCAGTACTTC	CASSLAGDQETQYF
TRBV28	-	-	TRBJ1-5	TGTGCCAGCAGTTTACCGTCGCGGGGCCAGCATTTT	CASSLPSRGQHF
TRBV6-5	-	-	TRBJ1-1	TGTGCCAGCAGTTACCAGGTCATGAACACTGAAGCTTTCTTT	CASSYQVMNTEAFF
TRBV27	-	-	TRBJ2-3	TGTGCCAGCAGTTTTTTCGGGAATACGCAGTATTTT	CASSFFGNTQYF
TRBV29-1	-	once	TRBJ2-5	TGCAGCGTTAGAAGGACAAGATCCGATGAGGCGACCCAGTACTTC	CSVRRTRSDEATQYF
TRBV30	-	-	TRBJ1-2	TGTGCCTGGAGTCTCAAGCGGGACGGAAGAATCTATGGCTACACCTTC	CAWSLKRDGRIYGYTF
TRBV6-6	-	-	TRBJ1-3	TGTGCCAGTTGGGGAGGGACCTCTGGAAACACCATATATTTT	CASWGGTSGNTIYF
TRBV7-9	TRBD2	-	TRBJ2-5	TGTGCCAGCAGCTTAGTTGGCAGGGAGGGACAAGAGACCCAGTACTTC	CASSLVGREGQETQYF
TRBV30	TRBD1	-	TRBJ2-7	TGTGCCTGGAACAGGGGGGACTCCTACGAGCAGTACTTC	CAWNRGDSYEQYF
TRBV4-1	-	-	TRBJ2-7	TGCGCCAGCAGCCAAGGATTGACAGACTACGAGCAGTACTTC	CASSQGLTDYEQYF
TRBV5-8	TRBD2	-	TRBJ2-1	TGTGCCAGCAGCGAAGGGAGGGGATTTACAAATGAGCAGTTCTTC	CASSEGRGFTNEQFF
TRBV6-5	TRBD1	once	TRBJ2-3	TGTGCCAGCAGTTACGACAGGGATTACACAGATACGCAGTATTTT	CASSYDRDYTDTQYF
TRBV18	-	-	TRBJ2-5	TGTGCCAGCTCACCAGGGCTGCAAGAGACCCAGTACTTC	CASSPGLQETQYF
TRBV9	TRBD2	-	TRBJ2-7	TGTGCCAGCAGCGTAGGTCCTAGCGGGGGTTACGAGCAGTACTTC	CASSVGPSGGYEQYF
TRBV5-1	-	-	TRBJ2-5	TGCGCCAGCAGCCTCCACCCCCAGCGGTCCAAGGGGACCCAGTACTTC	CASSLHPQRSKGTQYF
TRBV7-6	TRBD1	-	TRBJ1-2	TGTGCCAGCAGCTATGGACAGGCGATACCTACTAACTATGGCTACACCTTC	CASSYGQAIPTNYGYTF
TRBV7-9	TRBD1	once	TRBJ1-5	TGTGCCAGCAGCTTCACAGGGGGAGGCAATCAGCCCCAGCATTTT	CASSFTGGGNQPQHF
TRBV9	TRBD1	-	TRBJ2-1	TGTGCCAGCAGCCCTCGGGACAGGGGGCAGTTCTTC	CASSPRDRGQFF
TRBV2	TRBD2	-	TRBJ2-1	TGTGCCAGCATCTTCAGGACTAGCGGGGGGTTTTACAATGAGCAGTTCTTC	CASIFRTSGGFYNEQFF
TRBV29-1	TRBD2	-	TRBJ2-1	TGCAGCGTTGTCGGGGGGGCCGCTTGGGATGAGCAGTTCTTC	CSVVGGAAWDEQFF
TRBV6-4	-	-	TRBJ2-5	TGTGCCAGCAGTGAGTCCCTACAAGAGACCCAGTACTTC	CASSESLQETQYF